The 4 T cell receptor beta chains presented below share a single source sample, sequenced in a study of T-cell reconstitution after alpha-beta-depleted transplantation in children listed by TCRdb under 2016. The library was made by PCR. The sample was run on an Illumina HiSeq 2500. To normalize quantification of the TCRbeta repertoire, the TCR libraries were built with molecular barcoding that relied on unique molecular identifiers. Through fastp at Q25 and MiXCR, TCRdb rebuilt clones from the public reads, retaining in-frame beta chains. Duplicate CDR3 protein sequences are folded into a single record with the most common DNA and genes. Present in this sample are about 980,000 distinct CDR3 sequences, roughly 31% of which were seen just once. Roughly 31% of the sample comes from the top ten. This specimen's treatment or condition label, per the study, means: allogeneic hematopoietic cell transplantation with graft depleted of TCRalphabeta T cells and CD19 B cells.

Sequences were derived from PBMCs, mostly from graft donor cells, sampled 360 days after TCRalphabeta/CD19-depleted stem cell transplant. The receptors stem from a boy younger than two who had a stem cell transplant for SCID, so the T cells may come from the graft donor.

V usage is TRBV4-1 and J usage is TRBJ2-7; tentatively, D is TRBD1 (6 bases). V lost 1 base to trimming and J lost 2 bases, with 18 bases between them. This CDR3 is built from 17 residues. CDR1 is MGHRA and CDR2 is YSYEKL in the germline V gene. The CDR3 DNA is TGCGCCAGCAGCCAAGCGGCTGCAGGGGTGGGAGCCTACGAGCAGTACTTC. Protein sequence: CASSQAAAGVGAYEQYF.

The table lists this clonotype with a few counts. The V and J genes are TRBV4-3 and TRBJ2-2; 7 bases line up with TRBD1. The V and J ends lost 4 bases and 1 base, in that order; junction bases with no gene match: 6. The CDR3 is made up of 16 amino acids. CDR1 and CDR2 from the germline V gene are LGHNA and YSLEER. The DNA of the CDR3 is TGCGCCAGCAGCCTGAGGACAGGAGAGAACACCGGGGAGCTGTTTTTT. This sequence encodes CASSLRTGENTGELFF.

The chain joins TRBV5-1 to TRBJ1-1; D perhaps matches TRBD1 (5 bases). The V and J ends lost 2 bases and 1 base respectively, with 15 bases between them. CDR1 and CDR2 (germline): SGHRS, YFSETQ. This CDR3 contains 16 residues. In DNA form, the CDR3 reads TGCGCCAGCAGCTTTGGGACCGACGTAGCGAACACTGAAGCTTTCTTT. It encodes CASSFGTDVANTEAFF.

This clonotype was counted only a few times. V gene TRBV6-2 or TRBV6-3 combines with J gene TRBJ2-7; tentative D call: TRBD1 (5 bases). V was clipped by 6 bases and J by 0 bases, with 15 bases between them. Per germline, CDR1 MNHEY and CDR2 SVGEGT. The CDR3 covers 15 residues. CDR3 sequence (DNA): TGTGCCAGCAGCACACAGGAACGAAGCTCCTACGAGCAGTACTTC. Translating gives CASSTQERSSYEQYF.